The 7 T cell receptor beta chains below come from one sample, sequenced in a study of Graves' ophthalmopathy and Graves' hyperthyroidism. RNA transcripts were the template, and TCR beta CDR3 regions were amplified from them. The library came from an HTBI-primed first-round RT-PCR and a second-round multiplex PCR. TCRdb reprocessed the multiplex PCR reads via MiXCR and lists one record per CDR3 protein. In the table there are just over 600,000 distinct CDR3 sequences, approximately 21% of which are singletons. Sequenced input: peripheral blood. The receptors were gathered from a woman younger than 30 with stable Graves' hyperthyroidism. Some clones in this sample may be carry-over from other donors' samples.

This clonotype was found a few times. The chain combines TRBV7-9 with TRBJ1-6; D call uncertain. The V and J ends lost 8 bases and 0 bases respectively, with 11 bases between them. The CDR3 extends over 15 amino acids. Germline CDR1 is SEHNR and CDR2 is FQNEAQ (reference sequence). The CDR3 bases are TGTGCCAGCCGAGGGAGGAGCTCCTATAATTCACCCCTCCACTTT. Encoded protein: CASRGRSSYNSPLHF.

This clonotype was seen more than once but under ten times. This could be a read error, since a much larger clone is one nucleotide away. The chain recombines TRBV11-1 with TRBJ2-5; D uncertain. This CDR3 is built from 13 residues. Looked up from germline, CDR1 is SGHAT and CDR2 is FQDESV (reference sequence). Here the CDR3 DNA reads TGTGTCAGCAGATCGCCTGGGTTGGAGACCCAGTACTTC. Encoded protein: CVSRSPGLETQYF.

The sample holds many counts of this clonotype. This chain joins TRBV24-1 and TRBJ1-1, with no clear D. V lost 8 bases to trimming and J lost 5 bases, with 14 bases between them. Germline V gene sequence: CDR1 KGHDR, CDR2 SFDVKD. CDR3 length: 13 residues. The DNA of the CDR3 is TGTGCCACCAAGGGAAGGCGAGGGACTGAAGCTTTCTTT. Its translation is CATKGRRGTEAFF.

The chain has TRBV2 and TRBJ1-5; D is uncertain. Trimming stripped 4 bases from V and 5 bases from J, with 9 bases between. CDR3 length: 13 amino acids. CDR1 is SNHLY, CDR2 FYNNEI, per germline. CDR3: CASSAGIDQPQHF. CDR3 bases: TGTGCCAGCAGTGCCGGGATAGATCAGCCCCAGCATTTT.

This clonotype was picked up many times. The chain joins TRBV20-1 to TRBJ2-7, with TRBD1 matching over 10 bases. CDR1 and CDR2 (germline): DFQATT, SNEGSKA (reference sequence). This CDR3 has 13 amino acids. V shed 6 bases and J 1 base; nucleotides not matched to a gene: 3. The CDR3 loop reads CSALGQGSYEQYF. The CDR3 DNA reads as TGCAGTGCCCTGGGACAGGGGTCCTACGAGCAGTACTTC.

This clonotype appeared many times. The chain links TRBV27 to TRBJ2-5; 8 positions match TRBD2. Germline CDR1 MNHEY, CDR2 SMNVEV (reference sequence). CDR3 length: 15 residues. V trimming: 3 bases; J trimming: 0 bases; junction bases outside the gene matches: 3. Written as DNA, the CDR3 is TGTGCCAGCAGTTTGTTACTAGCGGACCAAGAGACCCAGTACTTC. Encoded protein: CASSLLLADQETQYF.

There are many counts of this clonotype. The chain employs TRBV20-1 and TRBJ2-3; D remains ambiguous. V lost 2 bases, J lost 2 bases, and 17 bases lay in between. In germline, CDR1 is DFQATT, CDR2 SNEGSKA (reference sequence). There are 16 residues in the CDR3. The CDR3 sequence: CSARPDRFYTTDTQYF. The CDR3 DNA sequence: TGCAGTGCTAGACCCGACCGTTTTTACACCACAGATACGCAGTATTTT.